Listed below are T cell receptor beta chains from one sample, sequenced in a study of blood T cell repertoires in COVID-19. The method was immunoSEQ multiplex PCR; TCRdb's version includes in-frame clones alone and lacks a portion of them. The table has roughly 210,000 clones, roughly 80% seen once. Sequencing was done on a sample of peripheral blood. Receptors were obtained from a woman aged 80 or over with COVID-19, enrolled during active disease. CDR3s include the opening cysteine and the closing phenylalanine or tryptophan. The order of the fields is D gene, J gene, V gene, clone size, CDR3 protein, CDR3 DNA. A D gene is named only where the DNA matches it firmly. Clone sizes are given selectively: once, few, many, or a class where the clone is expanded.

D gene: NA
J gene: TRBJ1-2
V gene: TRBV9
clone size: NA
CDR3 protein: CASSVGQGLEGYTF
CDR3 DNA: TGTGCCAGCAGCGTAGGGCAGGGGCTGGAGGGCTACACCTTC

D gene: NA
J gene: TRBJ1-5
V gene: TRBV19
clone size: NA
CDR3 protein: CASSIRVEDQPQHF
CDR3 DNA: TGTGCCAGTAGTATCCGGGTCGAAGATCAGCCCCAGCATTTT

D gene: TRBD1
J gene: TRBJ1-1
V gene: TRBV5-1
clone size: NA
CDR3 protein: CASSRGQGTEAFF
CDR3 DNA: TGCGCCAGCAGCAGGGGGCAGGGCACTGAAGCTTTCTTT

D gene: TRBD1
J gene: TRBJ2-2
V gene: TRBV2
clone size: NA
CDR3 protein: CASQITGGATGELFF
CDR3 DNA: TGTGCCAGTCAGATTACAGGGGGAGCCACCGGGGAGCTGTTTTTT

D gene: NA
J gene: TRBJ1-1
V gene: TRBV5-1
clone size: NA
CDR3 protein: CASSRTEYTEAFF
CDR3 DNA: TGCGCCAGCAGCCGGACTGAATACACTGAAGCTTTCTTT

D gene: NA
J gene: TRBJ1-2
V gene: TRBV3-1/TRBV3-2
clone size: NA
CDR3 protein: CASSQAGSINYGYTF
CDR3 DNA: TGTGCCAGCAGCCAGGCGGGATCCATTAACTATGGCTACACCTTC

D gene: NA
J gene: TRBJ1-3
V gene: TRBV5-1
clone size: NA
CDR3 protein: CASRQDGGTGNTIYF
CDR3 DNA: TGCGCCAGCAGACAGGACGGGGGAACTGGAAACACCATATATTTT

D gene: NA
J gene: TRBJ1-2
V gene: TRBV4-3
clone size: NA
CDR3 protein: CASSQDLRGPRGYTF
CDR3 DNA: TGCGCCAGCAGCCAAGATTTGCGGGGGCCTCGGGGCTACACCTTC

D gene: NA
J gene: TRBJ1-6
V gene: TRBV18
clone size: NA
CDR3 protein: CASSRQGKEDSPLHF
CDR3 DNA: TGTGCCAGCTCACGCCAGGGGAAAGAGGATTCACCCCTCCACTTT

D gene: TRBD2
J gene: TRBJ2-7
V gene: TRBV5-1
clone size: NA
CDR3 protein: CASSLGTSGGQNRYEQYF
CDR3 DNA: TGCGCCAGCAGCTTGGGAACTAGCGGGGGTCAGAATCGCTACGAGCAGTACTTC

D gene: NA
J gene: TRBJ2-3
V gene: TRBV2
clone size: NA
CDR3 protein: CASAIGTDTQYF
CDR3 DNA: TGTGCCAGCGCGATCGGGACAGATACGCAGTATTTT

D gene: NA
J gene: TRBJ2-2
V gene: TRBV28
clone size: NA
CDR3 protein: CASSFPAGGELFF
CDR3 DNA: TGTGCCAGCAGTTTTCCGGCGGGCGGGGAGCTGTTTTTT

D gene: TRBD2
J gene: TRBJ2-2
V gene: TRBV2
clone size: NA
CDR3 protein: CASRTSPTGELFF
CDR3 DNA: TGTGCCAGCAGGACTAGCCCCACCGGGGAGCTGTTTTTT

D gene: NA
J gene: TRBJ1-5
V gene: TRBV10-2
clone size: few
CDR3 protein: CASSEYRSNQPQHF
CDR3 DNA: TGCGCCAGCAGTGAGTACAGGAGCAATCAGCCCCAGCATTTT

D gene: NA
J gene: TRBJ2-1
V gene: TRBV19
clone size: NA
CDR3 protein: CASSSLGGQGEQFF
CDR3 DNA: TGTGCCAGTAGTAGTCTTGGGGGCCAGGGCGAGCAGTTCTTC

D gene: NA
J gene: TRBJ1-4
V gene: TRBV28
clone size: NA
CDR3 protein: CASGRVLREKLFF
CDR3 DNA: TGTGCCAGCGGCAGGGTTTTGCGAGAAAAACTGTTTTTT

D gene: TRBD1
J gene: TRBJ1-2
V gene: TRBV4-2
clone size: NA
CDR3 protein: CASSRTRTGENYGYTF
CDR3 DNA: TGTGCCAGCAGCCGCACCCGGACAGGGGAAAACTATGGCTACACCTTC

D gene: NA
J gene: TRBJ1-6
V gene: TRBV5-1
clone size: NA
CDR3 protein: CASSLGPPVNSPLHF
CDR3 DNA: TGCGCCAGCAGCTTGGGTCCGCCGGTTAATTCACCCCTCCACTTT

D gene: TRBD2
J gene: TRBJ2-1
V gene: TRBV7-7
clone size: NA
CDR3 protein: CASSLEGTSGGNEQFF
CDR3 DNA: TGTGCCAGCAGCCTGGAGGGGACTAGCGGGGGCAATGAGCAGTTCTTC

D gene: TRBD1
J gene: TRBJ1-2
V gene: TRBV5-1
clone size: NA
CDR3 protein: CASTLQGTDGYTF
CDR3 DNA: TGCGCCAGCACTTTACAGGGGACGGATGGCTACACCTTC

D gene: NA
J gene: TRBJ2-2
V gene: TRBV24-1
clone size: once
CDR3 protein: CATSPSGYGNTGELFF
CDR3 DNA: TGTGCCACCAGCCCATCGGGATACGGGAACACCGGGGAGCTGTTTTTT

D gene: TRBD1
J gene: TRBJ1-2
V gene: TRBV6-5
clone size: once
CDR3 protein: CASSYSAGTGGYGYTF
CDR3 DNA: TGTGCCAGCAGTTACTCGGCCGGGACAGGGGGATATGGCTACACCTTC

D gene: TRBD2
J gene: TRBJ2-3
V gene: TRBV19
clone size: NA
CDR3 protein: CASSIFPAGGTTDTQYF
CDR3 DNA: TGTGCCAGTAGTATCTTCCCAGCGGGGGGTACCACAGATACGCAGTATTTT

D gene: NA
J gene: TRBJ1-4
V gene: TRBV21-1
clone size: once
CDR3 protein: CASSKSRDRDQEKLFF
CDR3 DNA: TGTGCCAGCAGCAAGAGCAGGGACAGGGACCAAGAAAAACTGTTTTTT

D gene: NA
J gene: TRBJ1-1
V gene: TRBV5-4
clone size: NA
CDR3 protein: CASSRDRLNTEAFF
CDR3 DNA: TGTGCCAGCAGCCGCGACAGGCTGAACACTGAAGCTTTCTTT

D gene: TRBD1
J gene: TRBJ1-2
V gene: TRBV7-3
clone size: NA
CDR3 protein: CASSPGTARSTYGYTF
CDR3 DNA: TGTGCCAGCAGCCCCGGGACAGCTAGGTCTACCTATGGCTACACCTTC

D gene: TRBD1
J gene: TRBJ2-7
V gene: TRBV24-1
clone size: NA
CDR3 protein: CATSDSRDRAGEQYF
CDR3 DNA: TGTGCCACCAGTGATTCCCGGGACAGGGCTGGCGAGCAGTACTTC

D gene: NA
J gene: TRBJ1-1
V gene: TRBV5-1
clone size: once
CDR3 protein: CASSLGVTANTEAFF
CDR3 DNA: TGCGCCAGCAGCTTGGGGGTGACAGCCAACACTGAAGCTTTCTTT

D gene: NA
J gene: TRBJ1-6
V gene: TRBV3-1/TRBV3-2
clone size: NA
CDR3 protein: CASSQATAAGSPLHF
CDR3 DNA: TGTGCCAGCAGCCAAGCGACCGCGGCCGGTTCACCCCTCCACTTT

D gene: TRBD2
J gene: TRBJ2-5
V gene: TRBV3-1/TRBV3-2
clone size: NA
CDR3 protein: CASSQVPSGQETQYF
CDR3 DNA: TGTGCCAGCAGCCAAGTTCCTAGCGGACAAGAGACCCAGTACTTC

D gene: NA
J gene: TRBJ1-1
V gene: TRBV19
clone size: NA
CDR3 protein: CASSPAGGTEAFF
CDR3 DNA: TGTGCCAGTAGTCCCGCTGGGGGGACTGAAGCTTTCTTT

D gene: NA
J gene: TRBJ1-2
V gene: TRBV28
clone size: NA
CDR3 protein: CATREKNYGYTF
CDR3 DNA: TGTGCCACCCGGGAAAAAAACTATGGCTACACCTTC

D gene: TRBD1
J gene: TRBJ1-4
V gene: TRBV5-1
clone size: NA
CDR3 protein: CASSRDREGKLFF
CDR3 DNA: TGCGCCAGCAGCCGGGACAGGGAGGGAAAACTGTTTTTT

D gene: NA
J gene: TRBJ1-1
V gene: TRBV5-6
clone size: NA
CDR3 protein: CASRSWGDTEAFF
CDR3 DNA: TGTGCCAGCAGAAGTTGGGGAGACACTGAAGCTTTCTTT

D gene: NA
J gene: TRBJ1-2
V gene: TRBV18
clone size: few
CDR3 protein: CASSPPRNERGYTF
CDR3 DNA: TGTGCCAGCTCACCACCGAGGAACGAGAGAGGCTACACCTTC

D gene: NA
J gene: TRBJ1-1
V gene: TRBV6-5
clone size: NA
CDR3 protein: CASNRGDEAFF
CDR3 DNA: TGTGCCAGCAATCGGGGGGATGAAGCTTTCTTT

D gene: TRBD2
J gene: TRBJ2-3
V gene: TRBV28
clone size: NA
CDR3 protein: CASSFLAGDTDTQYF
CDR3 DNA: TGTGCCAGCAGTTTTTTAGCGGGGGACACAGATACGCAGTATTTT

D gene: TRBD2
J gene: TRBJ2-2
V gene: TRBV6-5
clone size: NA
CDR3 protein: CASTSGGAFVGELFF
CDR3 DNA: TGTGCCAGCACTAGCGGGGGGGCATTCGTCGGGGAGCTGTTTTTT

D gene: TRBD1
J gene: TRBJ1-6
V gene: TRBV3-1/TRBV3-2
clone size: NA
CDR3 protein: CASSRTGGNSPLHF
CDR3 DNA: TGTGCCAGCAGCCGGACAGGGGGCAATTCACCCCTCCACTTT

D gene: TRBD1
J gene: TRBJ1-2
V gene: TRBV5-6
clone size: few
CDR3 protein: CASSWDRANYGYTF
CDR3 DNA: TGTGCCAGCAGCTGGGACAGGGCGAATTATGGCTACACCTTC

D gene: NA
J gene: TRBJ2-2
V gene: TRBV7-2
clone size: NA
CDR3 protein: CASSLDGGLGTGELFF
CDR3 DNA: TGTGCCAGCAGCTTAGACGGGGGGCTGGGCACCGGGGAGCTGTTTTTT

D gene: NA
J gene: TRBJ2-1
V gene: TRBV7-3
clone size: NA
CDR3 protein: CASSAQRDSSEQFF
CDR3 DNA: TGTGCCAGCAGCGCCCAGAGGGACTCGTCTGAGCAGTTCTTC

D gene: NA
J gene: TRBJ1-2
V gene: TRBV9
clone size: once
CDR3 protein: CASSGNRRPNYGYTF
CDR3 DNA: TGTGCCAGCAGCGGAAACAGAAGACCTAACTATGGCTACACCTTC

D gene: NA
J gene: TRBJ1-4
V gene: TRBV3-1/TRBV3-2
clone size: NA
CDR3 protein: CASSQEQVELFF
CDR3 DNA: TGTGCCAGCAGCCAAGAGCAGGTAGAACTGTTTTTT

D gene: TRBD1
J gene: TRBJ2-1
V gene: TRBV5-5
clone size: NA
CDR3 protein: CASSVDLDRGGWFF
CDR3 DNA: TGTGCCAGCAGCGTAGATCTAGACAGGGGGGGATGGTTCTTC

D gene: NA
J gene: TRBJ1-3
V gene: TRBV12-3/TRBV12-4
clone size: NA
CDR3 protein: CASSFAGNTIYF
CDR3 DNA: TGTGCCAGCAGTTTCGCTGGAAACACCATATATTTT

D gene: NA
J gene: TRBJ2-1
V gene: TRBV7-2
clone size: few
CDR3 protein: CASSLGQGGYNEQFF
CDR3 DNA: TGTGCCAGCAGCTTAGGTCAGGGGGGATACAATGAGCAGTTCTTC

D gene: NA
J gene: TRBJ2-4
V gene: TRBV7-9
clone size: NA
CDR3 protein: CASSLATGNIQYF
CDR3 DNA: TGTGCCAGCAGCTTAGCCACAGGAAACATTCAGTACTTC